A selection of T cell receptor beta chains follows, all from one sample in a study of blood T cell repertoires in COVID-19. The assay was immunoSEQ multiplex PCR, and TCRdb's table has in-frame clones only and misses some. The sample shows 150,000 to 200,000 clones, around 85% of them seen only once. Sequences were obtained from peripheral blood. All receptors come from a man older than 75 with COVID-19, enrolled during active disease. Both conserved end residues are trimmed from each CDR3.

TRBV5-1 ASSPSPDREAEAF
TRBV4-3 ASSREGQPYNEQF
TRBV6-5 ASSLAGTYSYEQY
TRBV9 ASSVGVSTQVEQF
TRBV4-2 ASSLPRGGASSNEQF
TRBV7-2 ASSLGTGYGYT
TRBV7-2 ASSLLTGGYGYT
TRBV7-3 ASSRDSNTEAF
TRBV19 ASSTEGATRSPLH
TRBV5-1 ASSLAPGNDNGYT
TRBV6-5 ASSYGGSTDTQY